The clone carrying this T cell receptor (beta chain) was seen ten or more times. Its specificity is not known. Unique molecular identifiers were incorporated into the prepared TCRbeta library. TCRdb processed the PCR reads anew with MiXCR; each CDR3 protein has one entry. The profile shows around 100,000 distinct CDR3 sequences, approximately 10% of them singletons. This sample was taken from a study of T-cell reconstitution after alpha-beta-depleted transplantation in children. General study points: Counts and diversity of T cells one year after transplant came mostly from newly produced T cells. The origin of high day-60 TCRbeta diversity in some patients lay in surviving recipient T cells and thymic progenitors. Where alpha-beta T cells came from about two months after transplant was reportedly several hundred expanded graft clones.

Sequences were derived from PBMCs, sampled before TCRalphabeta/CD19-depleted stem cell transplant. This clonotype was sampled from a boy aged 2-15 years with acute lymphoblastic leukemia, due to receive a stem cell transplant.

CDR3 amino acids: CSAATEQGAGNTIYF. CDR3 sequence (DNA): TGCAGTGCCGCTACTGAACAGGGGGCAGGAAACACCATATATTTT. The gene calls are TRBV20-1 and TRBJ1-3, with 9 bases matching TRBD1. The CDR3 extends over 15 amino acids. The V gene's germline CDR1 is DFQATT and CDR2 SNEGSKA (reference sequence). Germline trimming cut 6 bases from V and 4 bases from J; bases unmatched to any gene: 10.